This TCR beta chain was documented in a study of response to subunit inactivated influenza vaccine. Findings and limits, study-wide: Authors suggested that a seasonal influenza vaccination recruits few new T cells each time.

TCRdb passed the RT-PCR reads through MiXCR, listing each CDR3 protein once. This table holds 550,000 to 600,000 distinct CDR3 sequences, approximately 12% found once. The length of the CDR3 is 15 residues. Trimming at V came to 2 bases and at J to 5 bases, leaving 3 bases not matched to a gene. Looked up from germline, CDR1 is SGHRS and CDR2 is YFSETQ. For this clonotype: Its antigen is unknown.

The source was PBMCs from blood, collected on the day of vaccination. The TCR comes from a man aged 50 to 60 who received an inactivated influenza vaccine. This chain links TRBV5-1 with TRBJ2-1, with TRBD2 matching 11 bases. The CDR3: CASSFGTSGHNEQFF. As DNA, the CDR3 is TGCGCCAGCAGCTTCGGGACTAGCGGTCACAATGAGCAGTTCTTC.